Listed here is a single T cell receptor (beta chain). What it binds is not known. The data were taken from a study of cytomegalovirus exposure and HLA in healthy donors. Study details: The approximately 720 first-cohort repertoires and the 95 to 150 validation repertoires shared the same platform, a later analysis reported. Findings of the study overall: The listing of 150 to 200 TCR beta chains classed them as cytomegalovirus-associated.

The donors belonged to the roughly 110-subject validation cohort, separate from the roughly 600-subject first cohort. The table came from immunoSEQ multiplex PCR; TCRdb's copy has only in-frame clones and leaves some out. The sample lists about 110,000 clones; almost 96% were seen once. J lost 3 bases, V lost 0 bases, and 9 bases had no gene match. The CDR3 is 16 amino acids. Germline V gives CDR1 SGHDT, CDR2 YYEEEE. The sequencing sample was made of PBMCs. V is TRBV5-6 and J is TRBJ2-7, with 7 nucleotides matching TRBD1. The clonotype originates from a woman aged 18-29 years in good health and CMV-seronegative. Here the CDR3 reads CASSLDTGVGGYEQYF. Written as DNA, the CDR3 is TGTGCCAGCAGCTTGGACACAGGGGTAGGAGGCTACGAGCAGTACTTC.